The TCR beta chain described here comes from a study of T cell responses to AZD1222 COVID-19 vaccine. Overall study: The study pooled second doses at about 4 or about 12 weeks. Study-level findings and limits: Among the donors, most were white British and more were female, and clonal diversity was possibly underestimated. The study reported that nearly half of spike-specific TCRs target unmutated variant regions. Vaccine-related CD4 TCRs covered spike, predominating at 160-218 and 743-854.

Concerning this clone itself: Its specificity is unknown.

V was shortened by 4 bases and J by 4 bases, with 10 bases between the two germline ends. The CDR3 contains 13 residues. Repertoires were generated with immunoSEQ multiplex PCR, while TCRdb's copy carries only in-frame clones and drops some. Of 110,000 to 150,000 clones listed, around nine tenths are singletons. The chain combines TRBV12-3 or TRBV12-4 with TRBJ1-2, with no clear D. The receptor's source is an adult in good health. The material sequenced was peripheral blood, taken on day 0 of AZD1222 vaccination. The CDR3 loop reads CASSYGRLYGYTF. CDR3 in DNA: TGTGCCAGCAGTTATGGACGGCTCTATGGCTACACCTTC.